These T cell receptor beta chains were read from a single sample in a study of blood T cell repertoires in COVID-19. Data came from immunoSEQ multiplex PCR; TCRdb stores just in-frame clones and leaves some out. The sample has more than 150,000 clones; around 92% are singletons. The specimen sequenced was peripheral blood. The source of these receptors is a man aged 55 to 70 with acute or convalescent COVID-19. Each CDR3 is given with its conserved first and last residue. The order of the fields is V gene, D gene, clone size, J gene, CDR3 DNA, CDR3 protein. The D gene is left open where the match is weak. Rows may omit the clone size; those that give it use once, few, many or a size class.

>TRBV6-2/TRBV6-3|-|-|TRBJ2-2
TGTGCCAGCAGTTACGGAACAGGGAACACCGGGGAGCTGTTTTTT
CASSYGTGNTGELFF
>TRBV9|-|-|TRBJ2-7
TGTGCCAGCAGCGTCGGCCAGGGGAATCGGGAGCAGTACTTC
CASSVGQGNREQYF
>TRBV6-6|-|-|TRBJ1-5
TGTGCCAGCAGTCCCACCTCGGGGGGGCTAGGATCATATCAGCCCCAGCATTTT
CASSPTSGGLGSYQPQHF
>TRBV4-1|-|-|TRBJ2-5
TGCGCCAGCAGCCCGAAGCCGGACAGCGCCCAAGAGACCCAGTACTTC
CASSPKPDSAQETQYF
>TRBV19|TRBD2|many|TRBJ2-5
TGTGCCAGTAGTACTACTAGCGGGCAGGGGGAGACCCAGTACTTC
CASSTTSGQGETQYF
>TRBV15|TRBD1|-|TRBJ2-4
TGTGCCACCGGCAGAGATTCTCCAGGGGGAACGTGGAACATTCAGTACTTC
CATGRDSPGGTWNIQYF
>TRBV3-1/TRBV3-2|-|once|TRBJ2-3
TGTGCCAGCAGCCAACGCAGGGGCCTCCCAGATACGCAGTATTTT
CASSQRRGLPDTQYF
>TRBV7-2|TRBD1|-|TRBJ1-1
TGTGCCAGCAGCTTAGCGGGGGGACAGGGCTCCGAAGCTTTCTTT
CASSLAGGQGSEAFF
>TRBV2|TRBD1|-|TRBJ1-3
TGTGCCAGCGGGGGACAGTCCTCTGGAAACACCATATATTTT
CASGGQSSGNTIYF
>TRBV6-5|-|-|TRBJ1-1
TGTGCCAGCAGTTACTTCCGGGACACTGAAGCTTTCTTT
CASSYFRDTEAFF
>TRBV4-2|-|-|TRBJ2-3
TGTGCCAGCAGCCAAATCCCGGTCCCCCCCGTGGATACGCAGTATTTT
CASSQIPVPPVDTQYF
>TRBV10-1|TRBD2|-|TRBJ2-2
TGCGCCAGCGCCCGGGGAGGGTCCGGGGAGCTGTTTTTT
CASARGGSGELFF
>TRBV5-1|-|-|TRBJ1-4
TGCGCCAGCAGCACAGACAGGTTACGAGAAAAACTGTTTTTT
CASSTDRLREKLFF
>TRBV3-1/TRBV3-2|-|-|TRBJ2-6
TGTGCCAGCAGCCAAGATACCCTCAGGTTGGCTGGGGCCAACGTCCTGACTTTC
CASSQDTLRLAGANVLTF
>TRBV3-1/TRBV3-2|TRBD1|few|TRBJ1-6
TGTGCCAGCAGCAACCAGGGGGAGCCCCTCCACTTT
CASSNQGEPLHF
>TRBV6-1|-|-|TRBJ1-3
TGTGCCAGCAGTGAAGCGGGCTACTCAGGATACACCATATATTTT
CASSEAGYSGYTIYF
>TRBV6-2/TRBV6-3|-|-|TRBJ1-5
TGTGCCAGCAGTTATTTGACCGGGTCGAATCAGCCCCAGCATTTT
CASSYLTGSNQPQHF
>TRBV5-6|TRBD1|-|TRBJ1-1
TGTGCCAGCAGCCGACAGGGGCTTAACACTGAAGCTTTCTTT
CASSRQGLNTEAFF
>TRBV6-5|-|-|TRBJ1-4
TGTGCCAGCAGGCGTACAGGGTTTGAGGAAAAACTGTTTTTT
CASRRTGFEEKLFF
>TRBV6-5|-|-|TRBJ1-1
TGTGCCAGCAGGACGGACAGCGTGAACACTGAAGCTTTCTTT
CASRTDSVNTEAFF
>TRBV10-2|TRBD1|-|TRBJ2-7
TGCGCCAGCAAGATCGAGGGGGCGATCAGTTACGAGCAGTACTTC
CASKIEGAISYEQYF
>TRBV6-1|-|-|TRBJ1-1
TGTGCCAGCAGTGAAAGGACAGTCATGAACACTGAAGCTTTCTTT
CASSERTVMNTEAFF
>TRBV6-5|TRBD1|-|TRBJ2-7
TGTGCCAGCAGTTACTCGGGGACAGTCAGCTCCTACGAGCAGTACTTC
CASSYSGTVSSYEQYF
>TRBV6-5|-|-|TRBJ1-1
TGTGCCAGCGCCGGACAATACACTGAAGCTTTCTTT
CASAGQYTEAFF
>TRBV3-1/TRBV3-2|-|-|TRBJ2-1
TGTGCCAGCAGCCGGGACTCGGTATCTGAGCAGTTCTTC
CASSRDSVSEQFF
>TRBV13|-|-|TRBJ2-3
TGTGCCAGCAGCTTAGGAGCTACTAGCACAGATACGCAGTATTTT
CASSLGATSTDTQYF
>TRBV6-5|-|-|TRBJ1-1
TGTGCCAGCAGCCACGGACAGAACACTGAAGCTTTCTTT
CASSHGQNTEAFF
>TRBV7-9|-|-|TRBJ1-2
TGTGCCAGCAGTAGCACTGACGGCCCTTATGGCTACACCTTC
CASSSTDGPYGYTF
>TRBV30|-|-|TRBJ1-1
TGTGCCTCTTGTACGGGGTACAACACTGAAGCTTTCTTT
CASCTGYNTEAFF
>TRBV29-1|TRBD2|-|TRBJ2-2
TGCAGCGCCGAGACTAGCGGGGGTACCGGGGAGCTGTTTTTT
CSAETSGGTGELFF